Presented here are 29 T cell receptor beta chains from one specimen sequenced in a study of T cell changes during pregnancy in multiple sclerosis. The protocol was immunoSEQ multiplex PCR, while the TCRdb copy is restricted to in-frame clones and leaves out a portion. Of tens of thousands of clones in the sample, around 92% were seen once. The specimen was CD4+ T cells from peripheral blood mononuclear cells, collected in the third trimester of pregnancy. All receptors come from a female donor with multiple sclerosis, enrolled in a pregnancy study.

The chain has TRBV7-2 and TRBJ2-2; D is unresolved. This CDR3 has 16 amino acids. Looked up from germline, CDR1 is SGHTA and CDR2 is FQGNSA. V was cut by 5 bases and J by 0 bases, with 13 bases left in between. The CDR3 sequence: CASSRHDISNTGELFF. The CDR3 DNA reads TGTGCCAGCAGCAGACACGACATCTCGAACACCGGGGAGCTGTTTTTT.

The genes are TRBV20-1 and TRBJ1-2; no definite D call. Germline values: CDR1 DFQATT, CDR2 SNEGSKA (reference sequence). The CDR3 is 10 residues long. The V end was cut by 5 bases, the J end by 8 bases, with 9 bases between. The CDR3 DNA reads as TGCAGTGCTCCGGAGAACGGCTACACCTTC. Translation gives CSAPENGYTF.

This rearrangement joins TRBV2 to TRBJ2-3; 9 nucleotides agree with TRBD2. Germline V gene sequence: CDR1 SNHLY, CDR2 FYNNEI. Trimming took 4 bases from V and 2 from J; bases not matched to a gene: 7. The CDR3 extends over 16 amino acids. CDR3 DNA: TGTGCCAGCAGTGGTAGCGGGAGACGACTCACAGATACGCAGTATTTT. Encoded protein: CASSGSGRRLTDTQYF. The entire variable domain, with the rest obtained from reference TRBV2 and TRBJ2-3, is as follows: EPEVTQTPSHQVTQMGQEVILRCVPISNHLYFYWYRQILGQKVEFLVSFYNNEISEKSEIFDDQFSVERPDGSNFTLKIRSTKLEDSAMYFCASSGSGRRLTDTQYFGPGTRLTVL.

This clone was seen only once. This sequence joins TRBV28 and TRBJ2-5; 12 nucleotides agree with TRBD2. The V and J ends lost 5 bases and 6 bases, in that order; junction bases with no gene match: 13. CDR1 is MDHEN, CDR2 SYDVKM, per germline. The CDR3 is 17 residues long. The CDR3 DNA follows: TGTGCCAGCAGTCCACGGCCTAGCGGGAGGGCCGGAAAGACCCAGTACTTC. It codes for CASSPRPSGRAGKTQYF.

The chain links TRBV25-1 to TRBJ1-2; unclear D gene. The V gene's germline CDR1 is MGHDK and CDR2 SYGVNS. V lost 4 bases and J lost 2, with 14 bases in between. This CDR3 is built from 15 residues. This CDR3 is CASSGGGRANYGYTF. CDR3 DNA sequence: TGTGCCAGCAGTGGGGGAGGACGGGCCAACTATGGCTACACCTTC.

This chain links TRBV7-2 with TRBJ1-2; D not certain. Trimming shortened V by 1 base and J by 6 bases, and 12 bases separated the two germline ends. CDR3 length: 14 amino acids. Germline CDR1 reads SGHTA; CDR2 reads FQGNSA. The chain's CDR3 is CASSLGQLEDGYTF. As DNA, the CDR3 is TGTGCCAGCAGCTTAGGCCAGCTGGAGGATGGCTACACCTTC.

The chain couples TRBV4-1 to TRBJ2-7; 7 nucleotides agree with TRBD1. Germline CDR1 and CDR2: MGHRA and YSYEKL. Unmatched junction bases numbered 6, after V lost 3 bases and J lost 1 base. The CDR3 runs to 15 residues. CDR3 protein: CASSQADRASYEQYF. DNA of the CDR3: TGCGCCAGCAGCCAGGCAGACAGGGCGTCCTACGAGCAGTACTTC.

The chain carries TRBV7-2 and TRBJ2-5; D is unresolved. CDR1 SGHTA and CDR2 FQGNSA come from the germline V gene. The CDR3 is made up of 16 amino acids. V lost 5 bases to trimming and J lost 7 bases, with 23 bases between them. The CDR3 DNA is TGTGCCAGCAGCACGACTGCCGGTGCTTACAAAGGGACCCAGTACTTC. This sequence encodes CASSTTAGAYKGTQYF.

J is TRBJ2-1 and V is TRBV6-5, with 8 bases fitting TRBD1. This CDR3 is built from 14 residues. Germline-derived CDR1 and CDR2 are MNHEY and SVGAGI. V trimming: 5 bases; J trimming: 7 bases; junction bases outside the gene matches: 7. The CDR3 DNA reads TGTGCCAGCAGTGCCAGGGGGCCTCTGAATGAGCAGTTCTTC. Its translation: CASSARGPLNEQFF.

This clone was detected only once. This sequence joins TRBV5-1 and TRBJ2-1; D remains unclear. This CDR3 has 11 amino acids. Germline V lookup: CDR1 SGHRS, CDR2 YFSETQ. Trimming cost V 2 bases and J 8 bases, with 5 bases left between them. CDR3 sequence reads: CASSLSYEQFF. The DNA of the CDR3 is TGCGCCAGCAGCTTAAGCTATGAGCAGTTCTTC.

This chain links TRBV5-1 with TRBJ1-1; possible D gene TRBD1, 6 bases. V shed 2 bases and J shed 3 bases, with 11 bases lying between them. The CDR3 extends over 14 amino acids. The V gene's germline CDR1 is SGHRS and CDR2 YFSETQ. The CDR3 loop is CASSLTGTHTEAFF. Written as DNA, the CDR3 is TGCGCCAGCAGCTTAACCGGGACACACACTGAAGCTTTCTTT.

This chain uses TRBV28 with TRBJ1-2; D remains ambiguous. Trimming cost V 3 bases and J 5 bases, with 10 bases left between them. The CDR3 is made up of 13 amino acids. Germline V CDR1 and CDR2: MDHEN, SYDVKM. The CDR3 nucleotides are TGTGCCAGCAGTTTTGAACGGAGATATGGCTACACCTTC. The encoded protein is CASSFERRYGYTF.

The chain joins TRBV7-8 to TRBJ1-1, with a possible D match to TRBD1 (6 bases). CDR1 SGHVS and CDR2 FQNEAQ come from the germline V gene. This CDR3 has 15 residues. V lost 5 bases and J lost 4, with 17 bases in between. CDR3 amino acids: CASSLDSLVGTEAFF. The CDR3 coding sequence is TGTGCCAGCAGCCTGGACAGTTTGGTTGGCACTGAAGCTTTCTTT.

In this sample, this clone turned up a few times. V usage is TRBV7-2 and J usage is TRBJ1-2; no reliable D call. The germline CDR1 and CDR2 sequences are SGHTA and FQGNSA. The V gene lost 5 bases and the J gene lost 4 bases, with 11 bases spanning the gap. This CDR3 spans 13 amino acids. CDR3 loop: CASSPSQVYGYTF. Written as DNA, the CDR3 is TGTGCCAGCAGCCCTTCCCAGGTCTATGGCTACACCTTC.

This clone is a singleton in its sample. The chain carries TRBV30 and TRBJ1-2; a possible D gene is TRBD1 (6 bases). V dropped 3 bases and J dropped 1 base, with 9 bases sitting between them. Looked up from germline, CDR1 is GTSNPN and CDR2 is SVGIG (reference sequence). The CDR3 has 13 residues. The CDR3 nucleotides read TGTGCCTGGAGCGGACAGAGTAACTATGGCTACACCTTC. Translating gives CAWSGQSNYGYTF.

J is TRBJ1-1 and V is TRBV28; no clear D gene. Trimming pared 3 bases from V and 0 bases from J, leaving 14 bases between. This CDR3 region has 16 residues. CDR1 MDHEN and CDR2 SYDVKM come from the germline V gene. The CDR3 DNA is TGTGCCAGCAGTTTGTTGCAGACAAGTTTGAACACTGAAGCTTTCTTT. This encodes CASSLLQTSLNTEAFF.

This clone was detected once. The gene calls are TRBV6-1 and TRBJ1-5, with a tentative D call TRBD1 (5 bases). Trimming took off 1 base at V and 6 bases at J, with 13 bases between the two ends. Germline V CDR1 and CDR2: MNHNS, SASEGT. CDR3 length equals 15 residues. The CDR3 DNA sequence: TGTGCCAGCAGTGAAGGTTCAGGGCTCAGTCAGCCCCAGCATTTT. As protein: CASSEGSGLSQPQHF.

This rearrangement joins TRBV7-3 to TRBJ1-5, with D possibly matching TRBD1 (5 bases). V lost 5 bases to trimming and J lost 2 bases, with 7 bases between them. There are 13 residues in the CDR3. Germline V CDR1 and CDR2: SGHTA, FQGTGA. The DNA of the CDR3 is TGTGCCAGCAGCCAGGGTGGCAATCAGCCCCAGCATTTT. Amino acid sequence: CASSQGGNQPQHF. The full variable domain, its missing parts supplied by reference TRBV7-3 and TRBJ1-5, is GAGVSQTPSNKVTEKGKYVELRCDPISGHTALYWYRQSLGQGPEFLIYFQGTGAADDSGLPNDRFFAVRPEGSVSTLKIQRTERGDSAVYLCASSQGGNQPQHFGDGTRLSIL.

The chain combines TRBV10-3 with TRBJ1-4; TRBD1 matches at 7 bases. Germline V CDR1 and CDR2: ENHRY, SYGVKD. Trimming at V came to 2 bases and at J to 4 bases, leaving 13 bases not matched to a gene. The length of the CDR3 is 18 residues. The chain's CDR3 is CAISETSSRDSFNEKLFF. As DNA, the CDR3 is TGTGCCATCAGTGAGACATCGTCGAGGGACAGCTTTAATGAAAAACTGTTTTTT.

With regard to this clone: The junction differs from germline at one of its ends, possibly a read error. The rearrangement links TRBV27 to TRBJ1-1; 7 nucleotides agree with TRBD1. CDR1 MNHEY and CDR2 SMNVEV come from the germline V gene (reference sequence). This CDR3 has 14 residues. The CDR3 region is CASSSGQLNAEAFF. Written as DNA, the CDR3 is TGTGCCAGCAGTTCGGGACAGCTGAACGCTGAAGCTTTCTTT.

The chain joins TRBV18 to TRBJ2-2; 8 positions agree with TRBD2. The V gene's germline CDR1 is KGHSH and CDR2 LQKENI. The CDR3 spans 16 residues. The V segment lost 0 bases and the J segment 8 bases; nucleotides outside the gene matches: 8. CDR3 DNA sequence: TGTGCCAGCTCACCACCGTCTAGCGGGCGGAGAGGGGAGCTGTTTTTT. Translation gives CASSPPSSGRRGELFF.

This chain joins TRBV7-9 and TRBJ2-1; 9 bases match TRBD1. The V gene end was trimmed by 8 bases and the J gene end by 4 bases; junction bases not matched to a gene: 12. CDR1 and CDR2 from the germline V gene are SEHNR and FQNEAQ (reference sequence). This CDR3 contains 16 residues. The CDR3 sequence: CASPPPGQGPYNEQFF. The CDR3 DNA reads as TGTGCCAGCCCGCCCCCGGGACAGGGACCATACAATGAGCAGTTCTTC.

CDR3 loop: CASSLQFPDTQYF. The CDR3 DNA follows: TGTGCCAGCAGTTTACAGTTCCCAGATACGCAGTATTTT. This rearrangement joins TRBV28 to TRBJ2-3; D not resolved. CDR1 and CDR2 (germline): MDHEN, SYDVKM. This CDR3 spans 13 amino acids. V lost 2 bases and J lost 4, with 7 bases in between.

The rearrangement joins TRBV29-1 to TRBJ2-3, with TRBD2 matching 11 bases. Trimming took 3 bases from V and 7 from J; bases not matched to a gene: 9. This CDR3 is built from 15 residues. Germline-derived CDR1 and CDR2 are SQVTM and ANQGSEA. DNA for the CDR3: TGCAGCGTTGATGGGGCTAGCGGGGGGTATTATACGCAGTATTTT. Its protein is CSVDGASGGYYTQYF.

This chain connects TRBV28 to TRBJ1-2, with TRBD1 as a possible D gene (6 bases). The V gene's germline CDR1 is MDHEN and CDR2 SYDVKM. This CDR3 comprises 13 residues. Between the trimmed V and J ends, which lost 6 bases and 4 bases, there was a span of 12 bases. The CDR3 DNA reads as TGTGCCAGCAGCAAAGACAGGATCTATGGCTACACCTTC. Amino acids: CASSKDRIYGYTF.

The chain couples TRBV20-1 to TRBJ2-1; no definite D call. CDR1 is DFQATT and CDR2 is SNEGSKA in the germline V gene (reference sequence). The CDR3 loop spans 11 amino acids. Trimming removed 0 bases from V and 7 bases from J, with 4 bases in between. CDR3 in amino acids: CSARDVNEQFF. The CDR3 DNA is TGCAGTGCTAGAGATGTAAATGAGCAGTTCTTC.

The CDR3 region has the DNA TGCGCCAGCAGCTCGGCGGGACTAGCGGGCGGTGGCGAGCAGTACTTC. Translating it yields CASSSAGLAGGGEQYF. V is TRBV5-1 and J is TRBJ2-7; the match to TRBD2 covers 12 bases. The CDR3 has 16 amino acids. The V gene's germline CDR1 is SGHRS and CDR2 YFSETQ. Germline trimming cut 3 bases from V and 6 bases from J; bases unmatched to any gene: 10. Supplemented by reference TRBV5-1 and TRBJ2-7, the full variable domain reads KAGVTQTPRYLIKTRGQQVTLSCSPISGHRSVSWYQQTPGQGLQFLFEYFSETQRNKGNFPGRFSGRQFSNSRSEMNVSTLELGDSALYLCASSSAGLAGGGEQYFGPGTRLTVT.

This clone appeared a single time. V and J are TRBV7-2 and TRBJ2-7; D is perhaps TRBD1 (5 bases). Germline V gene sequence: CDR1 SGHTA, CDR2 FQGNSA. V lost 2 bases and J lost 3, with 11 bases in between. The CDR3 spans 14 residues. The chain's CDR3 is CASSLNARVYEQYF. CDR3 sequence (DNA): TGTGCCAGCAGCTTAAATGCCAGGGTCTACGAGCAGTACTTC.

This clone was picked up one time. As DNA, the CDR3 is TGTGCCAGCAGTGGGGAACTAGCGGACAATGAGCAGTTCTTC. Translating gives CASSGELADNEQFF. The rearrangement joins TRBV25-1 to TRBJ2-1; 8 bases are shared with TRBD2. After removal of 4 bases from V and 5 bases from J, the junction contained 4 bases not matched to a gene. This CDR3 has 14 amino acids. Germline assignment: CDR1 MGHDK and CDR2 SYGVNS.